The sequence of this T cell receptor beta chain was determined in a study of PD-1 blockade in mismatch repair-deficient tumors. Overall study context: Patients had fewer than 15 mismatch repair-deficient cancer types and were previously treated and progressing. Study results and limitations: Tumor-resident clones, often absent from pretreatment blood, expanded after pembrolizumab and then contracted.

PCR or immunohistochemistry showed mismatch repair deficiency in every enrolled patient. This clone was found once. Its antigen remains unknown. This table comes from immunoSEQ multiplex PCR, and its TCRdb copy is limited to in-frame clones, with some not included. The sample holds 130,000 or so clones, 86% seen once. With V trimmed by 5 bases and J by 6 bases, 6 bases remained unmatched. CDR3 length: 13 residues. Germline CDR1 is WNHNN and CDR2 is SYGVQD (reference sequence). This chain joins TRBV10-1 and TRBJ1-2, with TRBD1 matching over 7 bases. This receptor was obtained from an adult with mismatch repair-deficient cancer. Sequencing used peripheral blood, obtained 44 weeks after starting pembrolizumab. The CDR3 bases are TGCGCCAGCAGTCCGACAGGGAACGATGGCTACACCTTC. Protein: CASSPTGNDGYTF.